Each of the 6 T cell receptor beta chains below was sequenced from the same sample in a study of blood T cell repertoires in COVID-19. The data were produced by immunoSEQ multiplex PCR, yet TCRdb's version contains in-frame clones alone and is incomplete. This sample has 60,000 to 85,000 clones, with 85% to 90% found just once. The sequencing sample was made of peripheral blood. The source of these receptors is a middle-aged man with active COVID-19.

This chain joins TRBV19 and TRBJ1-1, with TRBD1 matching 8 bases. J gave up 11 bases and V 0 bases, and 11 bases lay outside the gene matches. The germline gives CDR1 LNHDA, CDR2 SQIVND (reference sequence). The CDR3 spans 15 residues. CDR3: CASSIEPGGKSSAFF. The CDR3 coding sequence is TGTGCCAGTAGTATAGAGCCAGGGGGCAAGTCAAGCGCTTTCTTT.

The chain combines TRBV30 with TRBJ2-1, with D unresolved. V was shortened by 8 bases and J by 0 bases, with 11 bases between the two germline ends. Germline V CDR1 and CDR2: GTSNPN, SVGIG (reference sequence). This CDR3 is 13 amino acids long. CDR3 DNA: TGTGCCGTTATAACGAGCTCCTACAATGAGCAGTTCTTC. The encoded protein is CAVITSSYNEQFF.

This chain links TRBV7-9 with TRBJ1-2; D remains unclear. V was cut by 4 bases and J by 3 bases, with 3 bases left in between. CDR3 length equals 11 residues. The germline V gene encodes CDR1 SEHNR and CDR2 FQNEAQ (reference sequence). As DNA, the CDR3 is TGTGCCAGCAGCTCAGACTATGGCTACACCTTC. Residues: CASSSDYGYTF.

The rearrangement uses TRBV10-3 and TRBJ1-1; the D gene is possibly TRBD1 (5 bases). The germline V and J ends were trimmed by 6 bases and 3 bases, with 11 bases remaining between them. CDR1 is ENHRY and CDR2 is SYGVKD in the germline V gene. This CDR3 is 13 amino acids long. The CDR3 region has the DNA TGTGCCATCAGGCTAAGGGGTGACACTGAAGCTTTCTTT. It is translated as CAIRLRGDTEAFF.

The rearrangement uses TRBV24-1 and TRBJ2-1; 9 bases are shared with TRBD1. V lost 4 bases, J lost 6 bases, and 6 bases stayed unmatched. There are 15 residues in the CDR3. The V gene's germline CDR1 is KGHDR and CDR2 SFDVKD. CDR3 residues: CATSDAGQGSNEQFF. CDR3 DNA: TGTGCCACCAGTGACGCGGGACAGGGATCCAATGAGCAGTTCTTC.

The chain couples TRBV2 to TRBJ1-1; 7 positions agree with TRBD1. CDR1 is SNHLY and CDR2 is FYNNEI in the germline V gene. The V and J ends lost 7 bases and 11 bases, in that order; junction bases with no gene match: 7. This CDR3 is 11 amino acids long. CDR3: CASTQGFGAFF. The CDR3 nucleotides are TGTGCCAGCACACAGGGGTTTGGGGCTTTCTTT.